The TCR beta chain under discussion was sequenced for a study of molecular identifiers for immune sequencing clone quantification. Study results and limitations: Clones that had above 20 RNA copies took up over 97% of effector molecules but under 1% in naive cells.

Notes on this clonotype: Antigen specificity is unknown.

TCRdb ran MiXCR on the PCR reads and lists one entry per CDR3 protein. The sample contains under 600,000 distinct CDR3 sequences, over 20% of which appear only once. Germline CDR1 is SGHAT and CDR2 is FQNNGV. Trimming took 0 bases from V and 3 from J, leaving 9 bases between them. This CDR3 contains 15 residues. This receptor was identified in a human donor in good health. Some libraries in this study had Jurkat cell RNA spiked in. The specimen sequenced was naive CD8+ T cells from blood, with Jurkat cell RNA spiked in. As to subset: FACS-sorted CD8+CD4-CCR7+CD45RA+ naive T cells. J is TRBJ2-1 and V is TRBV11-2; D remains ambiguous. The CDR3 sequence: CASSLEGRNYNEQFF. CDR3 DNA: TGTGCCAGCAGCTTAGAAGGCAGAAACTACAATGAGCAGTTCTTC.